This T cell receptor beta chain was recorded in a study of cytomegalovirus exposure and HLA in healthy donors. Study context: The platform used for the 120 or so validation repertoires matched that of the 666 first-cohort repertoires, a later analysis reported. General observations from the study: Researchers catalogued under 200 TCR beta chains as cytomegalovirus-associated. Later, an analysis found that TCR clusters from the first cohort tended to co-occur in the roughly 120 validation repertoires.

A note on this clone: The target antigen is unknown. One junction end does not reproduce the germline sequence, and a read error may be involved.

Germline V gene data show CDR1 as SSHAT and CDR2 as FNYEAQ (reference sequence). CDR3 size: 16 residues. The assay was immunoSEQ multiplex PCR, and TCRdb's table has in-frame clones only and misses some. The profile shows 150,000 to 200,000 clones, around 85% of them singletons. The genes are TRBV7-7 and TRBJ2-5; 8 bases are shared with TRBD1. The sequencing input was PBMCs. The receptor was isolated from a man aged 25-45 years in good health and CMV-seropositive. CDR3 amino acids: CASSLTGTRGPETQYF. The CDR3 DNA is TGTGCTAGCAGCCTGACAGGGACCAGGGGGCCAGAGACCCAGTACTTC.